One sample yielded the 30 T cell receptor beta chains listed below, sequenced in a study of cytomegalovirus exposure and HLA in healthy donors. Primers included in the PCR were 60 Vbeta and 13 Jbeta primers. Assay used: immunoSEQ multiplex PCR; TCRdb lists only in-frame clones, some missing. The sample yields over 80,000 clones, 65% to 85% seen once. The sequenced material came from PBMCs. The receptors were sampled from a woman aged 70-85 years in good health and CMV-seropositive.

The chain employs TRBV7-3 and TRBJ2-3, with TRBD2 matching over 14 bases. V shed 5 bases and J 0 bases; nucleotides not matched to a gene: 16. Germline lookup yields CDR1 SGHTA and CDR2 FQGTGA. This CDR3 has 21 amino acids. CDR3 protein: CASSPVRLAGGPLRSTDTQYF. The DNA of the CDR3 is TGTGCCAGCAGCCCCGTAAGACTAGCGGGGGGGCCTTTGCGTAGCACAGATACGCAGTATTTT.

The rearrangement joins TRBV18 to TRBJ2-7; 8 nucleotides align to TRBD2. Germline V gene data show CDR1 as KGHSH and CDR2 as LQKENI. The junction had 10 bases not matched to a gene; V was cut back by 10 bases and J by 5 bases. The CDR3 is 13 residues long. Written as DNA, the CDR3 is TGTGCCACCGCCGGGACTAGTAACCACGAGCAGTACTTC. Translating gives CATAGTSNHEQYF.

The chain is built from TRBV7-9 and TRBJ1-2; D is undetermined. CDR1 is SEHNR and CDR2 is FQNEAQ in the germline V gene (reference sequence). The CDR3 has 13 amino acids. The V end was cut by 5 bases, the J end by 8 bases, with 15 bases between. The CDR3 protein is CASSLLERRGYTF. DNA of the CDR3: TGTGCCAGCAGCCTACTTGAACGGCGGGGCTACACCTTC.

The genes are TRBV18 and TRBJ2-1, with TRBD2 matching over 11 bases. Losses at the gene ends were 3 bases for V and 1 base for J; bases not matched to a gene: 5. From germline, CDR1 is KGHSH and CDR2 LQKENI. This CDR3 spans 17 amino acids. DNA for the CDR3: TGTGCCAGCTCACCTGGCCTAGCGGGAGGATCCTACAATGAGCAGTTCTTC. This translates into CASSPGLAGGSYNEQFF. Variable domain in full (rest from reference TRBV18 and TRBJ2-1): NAGVMQNPRHLVRRRGQEARLRCSPMKGHSHVYWYRQLPEEGLKFMVYLQKENIIDESGMPKERFSAEFPKEGPSILRIQQVVRGDSAAYFCASSPGLAGGSYNEQFFGPGTRLTVL.

The chain uses TRBV10-3 and TRBJ2-1, with 7 nucleotides matching TRBD2. The V gene end was trimmed by 3 bases and the J gene end by 6 bases; junction bases not matched to a gene: 5. Germline V gene lookup returns CDR1 ENHRY and CDR2 SYGVKD. The CDR3 length is 14 residues. The CDR3 region is CAISDLLAGNEQFF. The CDR3 coding sequence is TGTGCCATCAGTGATTTGTTAGCGGGCAATGAGCAGTTCTTC.

The genes are TRBV9 and TRBJ1-5; TRBD1 agrees at 8 bases. The germline CDR1 and CDR2 sequences are SGDLS and YYNGEE. V shed 0 bases and J 6 bases; nucleotides not matched to a gene: 2. There are 14 residues in the CDR3. The CDR3 nucleotides are TGTGCCAGCAGCGTAGGACAGGGGCCTCAGCCCCAGCATTTT. Its translation: CASSVGQGPQPQHF.

The rearrangement uses TRBV18 and TRBJ2-1; TRBD2 matches 11 bases. Looked up from germline, CDR1 is KGHSH and CDR2 is LQKENI. CDR3 length: 15 residues. Trimming cost V 3 bases and J 5 bases; bases outside gene matches: 3. The CDR3 region has the DNA TGTGCCAGCTCACCGGGACTAGCGGTTAACAATGAGCAGTTCTTC. This gives the protein CASSPGLAVNNEQFF.

The chain joins TRBV4-1 to TRBJ1-1; TRBD1 agrees at 11 bases. V dropped 3 bases and J dropped 5; count of bases not matched to a gene: 2. The CDR3 length is 14 residues. Germline CDR1 and CDR2: MGHRA and YSYEKL. The CDR3 reads CASSHGQGATEAFF. The DNA for the CDR3 is TGCGCCAGCAGCCATGGACAGGGGGCAACTGAAGCTTTCTTT.

Of note for this clone: A junction boundary mismatches the germline segment, possibly from a read error. Other DNA sequences in this sample translate to the same CDR3. This chain connects TRBV6-1 to TRBJ1-1; D remains ambiguous. The CDR3 runs 12 residues. Germline V lookup: CDR1 MNHNS, CDR2 SASEGT. The DNA of the CDR3 is TGTGCCAGCGGGCTCAAGAACACTGAAGCTTTCTTC. Residues: CASGLKNTEAFF.

The table lists this clone with a few counts. This sequence joins TRBV10-3 and TRBJ1-1; D is unresolved. The V gene's germline CDR1 is ENHRY and CDR2 SYGVKD. The V end lost 2 bases, the J end lost 2 bases, and 9 bases lay between the germline ends. The CDR3 is made up of 14 amino acids. The CDR3 coding sequence is TGTGCCATCAGTGAGCGCGCAACTAACACTGAAGCTTTCTTT. Translating it yields CAISERATNTEAFF.

The chain has TRBV9 and TRBJ2-1; 11 nucleotides match TRBD1. V shed 1 base, J shed 3 bases, and the junction held 3 bases outside the gene matches. The V gene's germline CDR1 is SGDLS and CDR2 YYNGEE. This CDR3 has 16 residues. The CDR3 loop is CASSVTGTGGYNEQFF. In nucleotides, the CDR3 is TGTGCCAGCAGCGTAACCGGGACAGGGGGCTACAATGAGCAGTTCTTC.

This chain uses TRBV5-1 with TRBJ2-3; perhaps TRBD1 as D (5 bases). CDR1 SGHRS and CDR2 YFSETQ come from the germline V gene. This CDR3 is 14 amino acids long. V shed 5 bases and J shed 2 bases, with 12 bases lying between them. CDR3 sequence reads: CASRQTENTDTQYF. The CDR3 DNA reads TGCGCCAGCAGGCAGACAGAAAACACAGATACGCAGTATTTT.

This clone came up a few times. V usage is TRBV6-5 and J usage is TRBJ1-1; D remains ambiguous. The V and J ends lost 6 bases and 7 bases respectively, with 12 bases between them. This CDR3 has 12 amino acids. Germline CDR1 and CDR2: MNHEY and SVGAGI. The CDR3 nucleotides read TGTGCCAGCAGCCCCGGACGGGATGAAGCTTTCTTT. Protein product: CASSPGRDEAFF.

This clone has just a few counts. This chain connects TRBV7-2 to TRBJ2-7, with TRBD1 as a possible D gene (6 bases). Looked up from germline, CDR1 is SGHTA and CDR2 is FQGNSA. The ends were cut back, 2 bases at V and 4 bases at J, with 9 bases in the middle. This CDR3 spans 13 amino acids. CDR3 amino acids: CASSLFGQYEQYF. For the CDR3, the DNA is TGTGCCAGCAGCTTATTCGGACAGTACGAGCAGTACTTC.

V and J are TRBV5-1 and TRBJ2-1; no reliable D call. Trimming stripped 7 bases from V and 1 base from J, with 18 bases between. Germline V CDR1 and CDR2: SGHRS, YFSETQ. This CDR3 region has 16 residues. The CDR3 nucleotides read TGCGCCAGCTGTCTCGCGGAAGGCGTTTCCTACAATGAGCAGTTCTTC. It yields the protein CASCLAEGVSYNEQFF.

This chain links TRBV5-4 with TRBJ2-2; weak D call: TRBD1 (6 bases). This CDR3 is 15 amino acids long. Trimming left V 6 bases short and J 7 bases short, with 19 bases between. Germline V gene sequence: CDR1 SGHNT, CDR2 YYREEE (reference sequence). In DNA, the CDR3 is TGTGCCAGCAACGAAGGGGGACCTGGAAACGGGGAGCTGTTTTTT. Its translation is CASNEGGPGNGELFF.

The rearrangement joins TRBV19 to TRBJ2-5; D possibly corresponds to TRBD2 (5 bases). Germline V lookup: CDR1 LNHDA, CDR2 SQIVND (reference sequence). The CDR3 has 16 residues. The V end was cut by 1 base, the J end by 0 bases, with 12 bases between. The CDR3 is CASSIVGGSYQETQYF. Here the CDR3 DNA reads TGTGCCAGTAGTATAGTTGGCGGGTCGTACCAAGAGACCCAGTACTTC. The whole variable domain, filled in from reference TRBV19 and TRBJ2-5, reads DGGITQSPKYLFRKEGQNVTLSCEQNLNHDAMYWYRQDPGQGLRLIYYSQIVNDFQKGDIAEGYSVSREKKESFPLTVTSAQKNPTAFYLCASSIVGGSYQETQYFGPGTRLLVL.

The chain's CDR3 is CAISLPERGGQPYEQYF. The CDR3 DNA reads TGTGCCATCAGTCTCCCAGAAAGAGGGGGTCAGCCCTACGAGCAGTACTTC. This chain connects TRBV10-3 to TRBJ2-7; perhaps TRBD1 as D (6 bases). The CDR3 is 17 residues long. Germline CDR1 ENHRY, CDR2 SYGVKD. V lost 5 bases to trimming and J lost 2 bases, with 22 bases between them.

The genes are TRBV5-3 and TRBJ2-1; 7 bases map to TRBD1. TRBV5-3 is flagged as an ORF with uncertain function. There are 15 residues in the CDR3. The J segment lost 10 bases and the V segment lost 9 bases, leaving 19 bases of the junction unmatched. The CDR3 DNA reads as TGTGCCACTACAACAGACAGGGTGGACCGGCGAGAGCAGTTCTTC. Its translation is CATTTDRVDRREQFF.

The V gene is TRBV12-5, the J gene TRBJ1-1, with TRBD1 matching 8 bases. V gave up 7 bases and J gave up 5 bases; unmatched junction bases: 9. CDR3 size: 14 residues. The germline gives CDR1 LGHNT, CDR2 FRNRAP. The CDR3 DNA is TGTGCTAGTGCCCGGACAGGGACTTGGACTGAAGCTTTCTTT. Amino acid sequence: CASARTGTWTEAFF.

This clone was picked up one time. This chain connects TRBV5-4 to TRBJ1-2, with D possibly matching TRBD1 (5 bases). V gave up 1 base and J gave up 2 bases, with 6 bases separating them. From germline, CDR1 is SGHNT and CDR2 YYREEE (reference sequence). This CDR3 contains 13 residues. The CDR3 loop reads CASSLRQNYGYTF. The CDR3 nucleotides read TGTGCCAGCAGCTTGAGACAGAACTATGGCTACACCTTC.

The chain combines TRBV19 with TRBJ2-5, with D hard to call. The J call is uncertain, as TRBJ2-7 better fits the DNA end. The length of the CDR3 is 15 residues. CDR1 LNHDA and CDR2 SQIVND come from the germline V gene (reference sequence). Here the CDR3 DNA reads TGTGCCAGTAGTATTCGTTACCGACAAGACTACGAGCAGTACTTC. Encoded protein: CASSIRYRQDYEQYF.

This rearrangement joins TRBV28 to TRBJ1-2, with 7 bases fitting TRBD1. After removal of 5 bases from V and 2 bases from J, the junction contained 2 bases not matched to a gene. Germline assignment: CDR1 MDHEN and CDR2 SYDVKM. The CDR3 contains 13 residues. The DNA for the CDR3 is TGTGCCAGCAGTGTGGGACAGAACTATGGCTACACCTTC. Amino acid sequence: CASSVGQNYGYTF.

The chain recombines TRBV27 with TRBJ2-1; the D gene is possibly TRBD1 (6 bases). The V gene's germline CDR1 is MNHEY and CDR2 SMNVEV (reference sequence). V shed 3 bases and J shed 1 base, with 7 bases lying between them. This CDR3 region has 14 residues. DNA for the CDR3: TGTGCCAGCAGTTTTAGGGGGTCCTACAATGAGCAGTTCTTC. The encoded protein is CASSFRGSYNEQFF.

The chain carries TRBV9 and TRBJ2-2, with D unclear. This CDR3 contains 16 residues. From germline, CDR1 is SGDLS and CDR2 YYNGEE. Trimming pared 0 bases from V and 6 bases from J, leaving 15 bases between. The CDR3 sequence: CASSVGRPELSGELFF. CDR3 nucleotides: TGTGCCAGCAGCGTAGGTCGCCCCGAGCTTTCCGGGGAGCTGTTTTTT.

The chain is built from TRBV2 and TRBJ1-2, with 8 bases fitting TRBD1. The V gene end was trimmed by 5 bases and the J gene end by 8 bases; junction bases not matched to a gene: 13. Germline lookup yields CDR1 SNHLY and CDR2 FYNNEI. This CDR3 is built from 15 residues. CDR3 protein: CASSRGTGRSLGYTF. CDR3 bases: TGTGCCAGCAGTCGGGGGACAGGCCGCTCGTTAGGCTACACCTTC. The full variable domain, in which reference TRBV2 and TRBJ1-2 provide the parts outside the CDR3, is EPEVTQTPSHQVTQMGQEVILRCVPISNHLYFYWYRQILGQKVEFLVSFYNNEISEKSEIFDDQFSVERPDGSNFTLKIRSTKLEDSAMYFCASSRGTGRSLGYTFGSGTRLTVV.

The gene calls are TRBV28 and TRBJ2-7; TRBD2 aligns across 7 bases. The CDR3 is 16 amino acids. The V and J ends lost 3 bases and 7 bases, in that order; junction bases with no gene match: 15. Per the germline V gene, CDR1 is MDHEN and CDR2 is SYDVKM. The CDR3 sequence is CASSFSGPPPLGEQYF. In nucleotides, the CDR3 is TGTGCCAGCAGTTTTAGCGGGCCGCCACCCTTGGGGGAGCAGTACTTC.

The V gene is TRBV6-6, the J gene TRBJ2-5; 9 positions agree with TRBD2. The CDR3 has 15 residues. CDR1 is MNHNY and CDR2 is SVGAGI in the germline V gene (reference sequence). J gave up 4 bases and V 6 bases, and 9 bases lay outside the gene matches. CDR3 protein: CASRISGSKGETQYF. CDR3 sequence (DNA): TGTGCCAGCAGGATTAGCGGGAGCAAGGGAGAGACCCAGTACTTC.

The genes are TRBV5-1 and TRBJ2-5; 9 bases are shared with TRBD1. Germline V CDR1 and CDR2: SGHRS, YFSETQ. The V segment lost 0 bases and the J segment 2 bases; nucleotides outside the gene matches: 2. CDR3 length equals 15 residues. This CDR3 is CASSLGGQGQETQYF. CDR3 DNA: TGCGCCAGCAGCTTGGGCGGACAGGGGCAAGAGACCCAGTACTTC.

V is TRBV27 and J is TRBJ2-7, with 13 bases that match TRBD2. Germline V gene data show CDR1 as MNHEY and CDR2 as SMNVEV (reference sequence). V shed 6 bases, J shed 0 bases, and the junction held 8 bases outside the gene matches. The CDR3 runs 17 residues. CDR3 protein: CASSRGLAGLSSYEQYF. The CDR3 coding sequence is TGTGCCAGCAGCCGGGGACTAGCGGGGCTGAGCTCCTACGAGCAGTACTTC.